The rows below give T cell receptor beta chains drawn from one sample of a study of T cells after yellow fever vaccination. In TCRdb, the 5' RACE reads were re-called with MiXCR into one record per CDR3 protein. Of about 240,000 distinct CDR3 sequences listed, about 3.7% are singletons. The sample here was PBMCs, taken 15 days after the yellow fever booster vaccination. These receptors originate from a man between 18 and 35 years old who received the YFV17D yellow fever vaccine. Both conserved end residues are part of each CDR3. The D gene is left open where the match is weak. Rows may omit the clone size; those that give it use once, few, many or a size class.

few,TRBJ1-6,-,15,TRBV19,CASSARRSVRSPLHF,TGTGCCAGTAGTGCCCGACGGAGCGTGCGTTCACCCCTCCACTTT
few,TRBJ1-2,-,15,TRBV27,CASSLSTSGSGGYTF,TGTGCCAGCAGTTTATCGACCTCGGGATCTGGAGGCTACACCTTC
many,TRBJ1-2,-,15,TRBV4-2,CASSQELGVSDGYTF,TGTGCCAGCAGCCAAGAACTTGGGGTTTCGGATGGCTACACCTTC
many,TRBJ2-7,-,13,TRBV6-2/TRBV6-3,CASSPGWSYEQYF,TGTGCCAGCAGTCCCGGTTGGTCCTACGAGCAGTACTTC
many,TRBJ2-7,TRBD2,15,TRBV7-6,CASSLGSGLAREQYF,TGTGCCAGCAGCTTAGGTTCGGGACTAGCGAGAGAGCAGTACTTC
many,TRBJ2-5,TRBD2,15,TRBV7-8,CASSRPTSGVETQYF,TGTGCCAGCAGCCGCCCGACTAGCGGGGTGGAGACCCAGTACTTC
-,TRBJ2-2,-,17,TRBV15,CATSRGLRGATTGELFF,TGTGCCACCAGCAGAGGGCTTCGGGGGGCCACGACCGGGGAGCTGTTTTTT
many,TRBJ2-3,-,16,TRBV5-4,CASIPGAGGGTDTQYF,TGTGCCAGCATCCCGGGGGCAGGAGGGGGCACAGATACGCAGTATTTT
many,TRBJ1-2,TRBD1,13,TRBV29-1,CSASMDRRRGYTF,TGCAGCGCCTCCATGGACAGGAGAAGAGGCTACACCTTC
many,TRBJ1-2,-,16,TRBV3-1,CASSPYRDNYNYGYTF,TGTGCCAGCAGCCCCTACCGGGACAATTATAACTATGGCTACACCTTC
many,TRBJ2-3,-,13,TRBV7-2,CATELGDTDTQYF,TGTGCCACCGAGCTAGGGGACACAGATACGCAGTATTTT
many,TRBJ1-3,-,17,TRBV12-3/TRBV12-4,CASSRGWIPNSGNTIYF,TGTGCCAGCAGTCGCGGTTGGATACCTAACTCTGGAAACACCATATATTTT
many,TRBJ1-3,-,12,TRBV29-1,CSVETAGNTIYF,TGCAGCGTTGAAACCGCAGGAAACACCATATATTTT
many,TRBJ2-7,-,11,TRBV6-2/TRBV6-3,CASSPAYEQYF,TGTGCCAGCAGTCCCGCGTACGAGCAGTACTTC
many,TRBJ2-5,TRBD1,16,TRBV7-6,CASSLALTGFGETQYF,TGTGCCAGCAGCTTAGCTCTGACAGGGTTTGGAGAGACCCAGTACTTC
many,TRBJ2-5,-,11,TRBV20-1,CSARQFLTQYF,TGCAGTGCTCGTCAATTCCTGACCCAGTACTTC
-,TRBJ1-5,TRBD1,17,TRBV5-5,CASSLDASGGSTQPQHF,TGTGCCAGCAGCTTGGACGCTTCAGGGGGCTCTACTCAGCCCCAGCATTTT
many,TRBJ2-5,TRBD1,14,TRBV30,CAWSHPTGQETQYF,TGTGCCTGGAGTCACCCGACAGGGCAAGAGACCCAGTACTTC
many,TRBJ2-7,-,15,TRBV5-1,CASSFDPGGTNEQYF,TGCGCCAGCAGCTTTGACCCAGGGGGGACCAACGAGCAGTACTTC
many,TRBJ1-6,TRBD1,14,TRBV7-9,CASSLGTGESPLHF,TGTGCCAGCAGCCTGGGGACAGGGGAGTCACCCCTCCACTTT
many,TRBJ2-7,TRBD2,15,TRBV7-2,CASSIVGTSGGEQYF,TGTGCCAGCAGCATAGTCGGGACTAGCGGTGGCGAGCAGTACTTC
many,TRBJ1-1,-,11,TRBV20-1,CSASWNTEAFF,TGCAGTGCTAGTTGGAACACTGAAGCTTTCTTT
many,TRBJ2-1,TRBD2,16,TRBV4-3,CASSQDPGTSSREQFF,TGCGCCAGCAGCCAAGACCCCGGGACTAGTTCCAGGGAGCAGTTCTTC
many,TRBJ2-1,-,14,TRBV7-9,CASSLAKGPDEQFF,TGTGCCAGCAGCTTAGCGAAAGGTCCGGATGAGCAGTTCTTC
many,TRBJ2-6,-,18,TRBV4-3,CASSQDRAFGSGANVLTF,TGCGCCAGCAGCCAAGATCGTGCATTCGGCTCTGGGGCCAACGTCCTGACTTTC
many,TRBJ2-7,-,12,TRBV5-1,CASSSTAYEQYF,TGCGCCAGCAGCTCGACGGCCTACGAGCAGTACTTC
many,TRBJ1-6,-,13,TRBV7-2,CASSLNSHSPLHF,TGTGCCAGCAGCTTGAACAGTCATTCACCCCTCCACTTT
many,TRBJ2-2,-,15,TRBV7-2,CASSLAYQSTGELFF,TGTGCCAGCAGCTTAGCATACCAATCCACCGGGGAGCTGTTTTTT
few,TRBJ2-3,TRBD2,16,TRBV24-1,CATSDSSGGALYTQYF,TGTGCCACCAGTGACTCTAGCGGGGGGGCGTTATATACGCAGTATTTT
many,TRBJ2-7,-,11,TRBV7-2,CASSFYLEQYF,TGTGCCAGCAGCTTCTATCTCGAGCAGTACTTC
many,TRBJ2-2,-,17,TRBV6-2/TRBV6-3,CASSSMGVSANTGELFF,TGTGCCAGCAGTTCCATGGGGGTGAGCGCGAACACCGGGGAGCTGTTTTTT
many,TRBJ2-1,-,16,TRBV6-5,CATQGGGFDSYNEQFF,TGTGCCACCCAAGGGGGGGGGTTCGACTCCTACAATGAGCAGTTCTTC
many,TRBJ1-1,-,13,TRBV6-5,CASRWVGNTEAFF,TGTGCCAGCAGATGGGTCGGGAACACTGAAGCTTTCTTT
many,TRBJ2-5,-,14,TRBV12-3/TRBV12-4,CASGGGIVGETQYF,TGTGCCAGTGGAGGGGGGATTGTTGGGGAGACCCAGTACTTC
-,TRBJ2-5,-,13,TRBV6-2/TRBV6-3,CASSYSLRETQYF,TGTGCCAGCAGTTACTCACTACGAGAGACCCAGTACTTC
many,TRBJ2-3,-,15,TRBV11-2,CASSPTSRLGDTQYF,TGTGCCAGCAGCCCAACTAGCCGCCTAGGGGATACGCAGTATTTT
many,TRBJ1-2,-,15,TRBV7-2,CASSLAVGDNYGYTF,TGTGCCAGCAGCTTAGCGGTCGGGGATAACTATGGCTACACCTTC
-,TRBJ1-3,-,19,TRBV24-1,CATSDLFPGPLFLGNTIYF,TGTGCCACCAGTGACTTATTTCCGGGACCGCTGTTTCTTGGAAACACCATATATTTT
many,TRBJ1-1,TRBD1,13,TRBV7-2,CASKGQGNTEAFF,TGTGCCAGCAAAGGACAGGGGAACACTGAAGCTTTCTTT
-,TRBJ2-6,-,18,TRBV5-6,CASSSPRRDVSGANVLTF,TGTGCCAGCAGCTCGCCAAGACGGGACGTCTCTGGGGCCAACGTCCTGACTTTC
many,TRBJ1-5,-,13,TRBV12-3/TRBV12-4,CASSLSGNQPQHF,TGTGCCAGCAGCTTATCCGGCAATCAGCCCCAGCATTTT
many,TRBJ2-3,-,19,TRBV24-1,CATSELRPRTAKGTDTQYF,TGTGCCACCAGTGAGCTAAGACCCAGGACCGCGAAGGGGACAGATACGCAGTATTTT
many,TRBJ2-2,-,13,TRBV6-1,CASRSRGTGELFF,TGTGCCAGCAGATCGAGGGGGACCGGGGAGCTGTTTTTT